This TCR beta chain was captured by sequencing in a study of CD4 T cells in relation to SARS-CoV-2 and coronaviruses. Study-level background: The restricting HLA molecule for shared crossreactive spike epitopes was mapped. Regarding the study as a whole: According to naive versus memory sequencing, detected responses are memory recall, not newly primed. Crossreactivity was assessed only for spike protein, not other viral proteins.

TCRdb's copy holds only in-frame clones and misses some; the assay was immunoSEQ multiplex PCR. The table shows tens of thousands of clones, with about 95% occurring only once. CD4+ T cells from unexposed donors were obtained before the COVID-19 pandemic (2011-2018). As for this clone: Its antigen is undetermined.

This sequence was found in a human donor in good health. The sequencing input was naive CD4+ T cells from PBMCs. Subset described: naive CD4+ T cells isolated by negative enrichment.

CDR3 sequence (DNA): TGTGCCACCAGCAGAGATGGGACAGGACAAGAGACCCAGTACTTC. Its translation: CATSRDGTGQETQYF. This chain links TRBV15 with TRBJ2-5; 8 nucleotides line up with TRBD1. CDR3 length: 15 residues. V shed 0 bases and J 2 bases; nucleotides not matched to a gene: 2. From germline, CDR1 is LNHNV and CDR2 YYDKDF (reference sequence).